This T cell receptor (beta chain) originates from a study of shared clonotypes between healthy human individuals. This CDR3 comprises 14 residues. Germline V gene lookup returns CDR1 SGHTA and CDR2 FQGNSA. Between the trimmed V and J ends, which lost 1 base and 2 bases, there was a span of 8 bases. Profiled with immunoSEQ multiplex PCR; TCRdb holds only in-frame clones, not every one. The sample carries 2,500,000 or so clones, roughly 93% recorded once. The TCR comes from a young man in good health. Some clones in this sample may be carry-over from other donors' samples. The rearrangement joins TRBV7-2 to TRBJ2-5; the D is unclear. Sequenced material: naive CD4+ T cells from PBMCs. Documented subset: CD45RA+ positively selected. The CDR3 region has the DNA TGTGCCAGCAGCTTAGTCCTGCGACAAGAGACCCAGTACTTC. This sequence encodes CASSLVLRQETQYF.